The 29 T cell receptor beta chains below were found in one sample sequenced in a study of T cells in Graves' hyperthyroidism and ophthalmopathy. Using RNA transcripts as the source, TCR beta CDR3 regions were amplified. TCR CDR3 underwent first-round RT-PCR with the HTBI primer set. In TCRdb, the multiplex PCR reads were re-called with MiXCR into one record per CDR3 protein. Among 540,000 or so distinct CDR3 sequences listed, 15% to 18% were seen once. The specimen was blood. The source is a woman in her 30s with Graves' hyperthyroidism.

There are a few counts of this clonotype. The CDR3: CASSTLTGLAGVDTGELFF. Written as DNA, the CDR3 is TGTGCCAGTAGTACGCTGACGGGACTAGCGGGAGTCGACACCGGGGAGCTGTTTTTT. V gene TRBV19 combines with J gene TRBJ2-2; TRBD2 agrees at 14 bases. Germline CDR1 and CDR2: LNHDA and SQIVND (reference sequence). The CDR3 runs 19 residues. Trimming at V came to 4 bases and at J to 3 bases, leaving 10 bases not matched to a gene.

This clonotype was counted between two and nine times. The CDR3, as DNA: TGCAGTGCCCATGGACAGGGGGCGAATGAAGCTTTCTTT. Encoded protein: CSAHGQGANEAFF. This sequence joins TRBV20-1 and TRBJ1-1, with TRBD1 identical over 11 bases. Losses at the gene ends were 6 bases for V and 7 bases for J; bases not matched to a gene: 7. The CDR3 is 13 amino acids. Per germline, CDR1 DFQATT and CDR2 SNEGSKA (reference sequence).

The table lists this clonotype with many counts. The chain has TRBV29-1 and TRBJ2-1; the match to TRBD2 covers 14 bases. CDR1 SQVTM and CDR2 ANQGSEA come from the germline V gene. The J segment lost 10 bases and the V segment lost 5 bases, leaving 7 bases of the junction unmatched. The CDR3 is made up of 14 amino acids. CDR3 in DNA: TGCAGCGTTCTATCCGGACTAGCGGGAGGAGAGCAGTTCTTC. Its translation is CSVLSGLAGGEQFF.

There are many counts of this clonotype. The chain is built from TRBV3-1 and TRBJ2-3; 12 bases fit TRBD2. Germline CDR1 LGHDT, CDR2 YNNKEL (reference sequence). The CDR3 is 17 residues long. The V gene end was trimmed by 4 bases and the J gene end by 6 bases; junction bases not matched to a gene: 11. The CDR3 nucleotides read TGTGCCAGCAGCCCATCTAGCGGGAGGGCCGTCTATGATACGCAGTATTTT. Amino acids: CASSPSSGRAVYDTQYF.

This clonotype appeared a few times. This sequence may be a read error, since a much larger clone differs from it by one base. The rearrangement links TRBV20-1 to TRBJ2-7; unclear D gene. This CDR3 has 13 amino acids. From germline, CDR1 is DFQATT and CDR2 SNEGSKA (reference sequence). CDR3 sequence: CSARGGDFHERYF. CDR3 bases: TGCAGTGCTAGAGGTGGCGACTTCCACGAGCGGTACTTC.

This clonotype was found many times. This chain's CDR3 is CATWLATAHNEQFF. CDR3 nucleotides: TGTGCCACCTGGCTAGCGACAGCTCACAATGAGCAGTTCTTC. V usage is TRBV28 and J usage is TRBJ2-1; perhaps TRBD2 as D (6 bases). V was shortened by 10 bases and J by 5 bases, with 18 bases between the two germline ends. Germline CDR1 and CDR2: MDHEN and SYDVKM. This CDR3 is 14 amino acids long.

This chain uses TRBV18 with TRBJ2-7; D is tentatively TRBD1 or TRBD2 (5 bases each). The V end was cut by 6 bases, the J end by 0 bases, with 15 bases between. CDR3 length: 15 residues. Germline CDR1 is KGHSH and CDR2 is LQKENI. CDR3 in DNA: TGTGCCAGCTCCTCATCCGGGACCCTCTCCTACGAGCAGTACTTC. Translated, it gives CASSSSGTLSYEQYF.

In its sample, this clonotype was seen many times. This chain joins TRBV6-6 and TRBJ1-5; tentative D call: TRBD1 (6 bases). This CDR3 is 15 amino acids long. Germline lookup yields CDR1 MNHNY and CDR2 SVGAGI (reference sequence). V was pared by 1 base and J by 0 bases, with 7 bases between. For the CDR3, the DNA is TGTGCCAGCAGTTACTACAGGGATAGCAATCAGCCCCAGCATTTT. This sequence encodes CASSYYRDSNQPQHF.

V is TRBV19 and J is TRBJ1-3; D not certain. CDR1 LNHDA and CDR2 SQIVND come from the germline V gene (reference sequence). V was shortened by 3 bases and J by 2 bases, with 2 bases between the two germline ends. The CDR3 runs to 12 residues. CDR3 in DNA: TGTGCCAGTAGTATTGCTGGAAACACCATATATTTT. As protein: CASSIAGNTIYF.

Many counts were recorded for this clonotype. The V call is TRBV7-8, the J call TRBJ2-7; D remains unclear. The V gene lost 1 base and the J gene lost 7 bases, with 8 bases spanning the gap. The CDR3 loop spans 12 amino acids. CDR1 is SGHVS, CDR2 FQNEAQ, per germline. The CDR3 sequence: CASSLEPIEQYF. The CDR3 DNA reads TGTGCCAGCAGCTTAGAGCCGATAGAGCAGTACTTC. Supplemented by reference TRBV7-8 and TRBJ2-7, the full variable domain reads GAGVSQSPRYKVAKRGQDVALRCDPISGHVSLFWYQQALGQGPEFLTYFQNEAQLDKSGLPSDRFFAERPEGSVSTLKIQRTQQEDSAVYLCASSLEPIEQYFGPGTRLTVT.

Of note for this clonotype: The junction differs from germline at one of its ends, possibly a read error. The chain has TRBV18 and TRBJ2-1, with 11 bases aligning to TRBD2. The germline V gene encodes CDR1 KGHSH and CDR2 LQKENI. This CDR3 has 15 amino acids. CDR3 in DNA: TGTGCCAGCTCAGCTGGGACTAGCGGTTACAATGAGCAGTCCTTC. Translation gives CASSAGTSGYNEQSF.

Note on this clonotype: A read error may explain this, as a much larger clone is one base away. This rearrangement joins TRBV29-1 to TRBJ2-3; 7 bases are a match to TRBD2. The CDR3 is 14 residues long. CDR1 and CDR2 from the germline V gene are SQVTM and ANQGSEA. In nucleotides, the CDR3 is TGCAACGGGAAACGGGGGGAGGCAGCAGATACGCAGTATTTT. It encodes CNGKRGEAADTQYF.

CDR3 coding DNA: TGCAGTGCTAGAGAAGACAGGGGGACCTCCTACGAGCAGTACTTC. This codes for CSAREDRGTSYEQYF. This chain joins TRBV20-1 and TRBJ2-7; 9 nucleotides align to TRBD1. The CDR3 loop spans 15 amino acids. The germline V gene encodes CDR1 DFQATT and CDR2 SNEGSKA (reference sequence). J lost 0 bases, V lost 0 bases, and 3 bases had no gene match.

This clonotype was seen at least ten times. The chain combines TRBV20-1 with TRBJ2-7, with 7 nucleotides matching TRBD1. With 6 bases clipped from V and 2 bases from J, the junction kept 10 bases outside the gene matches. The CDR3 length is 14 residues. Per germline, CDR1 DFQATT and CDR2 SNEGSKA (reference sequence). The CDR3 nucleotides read TGCAGTGCCCACACCGGACAGGTCGCCTACGAGCAGTACTTC. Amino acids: CSAHTGQVAYEQYF.

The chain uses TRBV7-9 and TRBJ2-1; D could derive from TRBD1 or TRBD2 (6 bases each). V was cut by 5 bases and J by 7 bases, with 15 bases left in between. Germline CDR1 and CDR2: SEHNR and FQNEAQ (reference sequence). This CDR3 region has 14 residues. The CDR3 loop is CASSLPGARNEQFF. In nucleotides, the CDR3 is TGTGCCAGCAGCCTCCCGGGGGCCAGAAATGAGCAGTTCTTC.

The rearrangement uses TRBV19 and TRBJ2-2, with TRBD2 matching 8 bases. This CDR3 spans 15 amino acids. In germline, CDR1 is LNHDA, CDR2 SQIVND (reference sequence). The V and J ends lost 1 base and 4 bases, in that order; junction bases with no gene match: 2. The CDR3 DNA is TGTGCCAGTAGTATAGTCGGGGGGGGCACCGGGGAGCTGTTTTTT. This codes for CASSIVGGGTGELFF.

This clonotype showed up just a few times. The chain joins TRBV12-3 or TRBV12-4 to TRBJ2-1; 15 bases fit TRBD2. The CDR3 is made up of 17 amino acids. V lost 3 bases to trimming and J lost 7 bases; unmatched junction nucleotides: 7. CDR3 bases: TGTGCCAGCAGTTTGGTCGGGACTAGCGGGAGGTGGAATGAGCAGTTCTTC. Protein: CASSLVGTSGRWNEQFF.

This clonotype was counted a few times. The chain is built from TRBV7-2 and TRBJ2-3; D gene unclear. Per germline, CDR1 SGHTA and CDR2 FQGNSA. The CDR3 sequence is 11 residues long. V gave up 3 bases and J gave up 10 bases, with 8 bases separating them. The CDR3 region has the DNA TGTGCCAGCAGCTTTTCTTACTCGCAGTATTTT. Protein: CASSFSYSQYF.

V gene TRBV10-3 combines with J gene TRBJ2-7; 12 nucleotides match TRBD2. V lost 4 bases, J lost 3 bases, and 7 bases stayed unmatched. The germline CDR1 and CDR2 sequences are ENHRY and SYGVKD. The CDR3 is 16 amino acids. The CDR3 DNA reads TGTGCCATCAGTGTCCCTAGCGGGAGGGGAATCTACGAGCAGTACTTC. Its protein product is CAISVPSGRGIYEQYF.

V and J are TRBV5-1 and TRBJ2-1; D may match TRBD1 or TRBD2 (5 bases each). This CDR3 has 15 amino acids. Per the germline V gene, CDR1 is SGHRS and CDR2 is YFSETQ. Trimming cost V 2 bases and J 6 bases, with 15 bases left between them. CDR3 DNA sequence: TGCGCCAGCAGCTTCGAAATAATGGGACCCAATGAGCAGTTCTTC. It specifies CASSFEIMGPNEQFF.

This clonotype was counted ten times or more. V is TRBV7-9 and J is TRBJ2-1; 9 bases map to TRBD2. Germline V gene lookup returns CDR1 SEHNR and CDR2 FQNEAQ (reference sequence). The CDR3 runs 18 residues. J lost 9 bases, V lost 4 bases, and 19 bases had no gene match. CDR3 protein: CASSSFSIPGLAWGEQFF. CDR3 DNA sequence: TGTGCCAGCAGCTCCTTTTCTATCCCGGGACTAGCCTGGGGTGAGCAGTTCTTC.

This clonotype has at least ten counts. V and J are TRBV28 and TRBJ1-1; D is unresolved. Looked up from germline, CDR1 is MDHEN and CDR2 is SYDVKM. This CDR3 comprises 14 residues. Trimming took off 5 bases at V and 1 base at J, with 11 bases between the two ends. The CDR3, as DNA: TGTGCCAGCAGTGAGTTTTTTCAGAACACTGAAGCTTTCTTT. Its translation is CASSEFFQNTEAFF.

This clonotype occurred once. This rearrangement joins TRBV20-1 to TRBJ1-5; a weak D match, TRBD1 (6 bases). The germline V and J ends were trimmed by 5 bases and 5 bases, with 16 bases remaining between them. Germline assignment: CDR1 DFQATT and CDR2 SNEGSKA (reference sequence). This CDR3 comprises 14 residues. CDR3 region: CSASPGGLYQPQHF. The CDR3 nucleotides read TGCAGTGCTTCTCCCGGGGGGCTCTATCAGCCCCAGCATTTT.

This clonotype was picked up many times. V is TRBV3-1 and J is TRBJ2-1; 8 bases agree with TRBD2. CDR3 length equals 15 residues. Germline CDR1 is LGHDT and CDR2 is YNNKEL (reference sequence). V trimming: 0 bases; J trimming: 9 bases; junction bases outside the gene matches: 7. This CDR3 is CASSQDWGSGTEQFF. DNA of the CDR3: TGTGCCAGCAGCCAAGATTGGGGTAGCGGGACTGAGCAGTTCTTC.

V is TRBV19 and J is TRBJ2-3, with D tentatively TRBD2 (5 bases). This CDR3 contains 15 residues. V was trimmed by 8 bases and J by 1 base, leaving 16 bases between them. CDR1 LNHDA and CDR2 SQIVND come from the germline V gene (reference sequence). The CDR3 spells CASAQRVGGTDTQYF. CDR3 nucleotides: TGTGCCAGTGCCCAAAGGGTCGGGGGCACAGATACGCAGTATTTT.

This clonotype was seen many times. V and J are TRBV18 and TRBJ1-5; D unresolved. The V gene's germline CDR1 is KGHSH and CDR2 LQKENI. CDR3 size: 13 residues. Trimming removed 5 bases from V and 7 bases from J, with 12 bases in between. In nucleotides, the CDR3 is TGTGCCAGCTCAGGAGTAGAAGGGCAGCCCCAGCATTTT. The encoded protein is CASSGVEGQPQHF.

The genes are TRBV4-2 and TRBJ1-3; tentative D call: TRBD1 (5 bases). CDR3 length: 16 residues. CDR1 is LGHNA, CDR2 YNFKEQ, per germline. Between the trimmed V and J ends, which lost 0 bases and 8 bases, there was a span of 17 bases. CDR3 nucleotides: TGTGCCAGCAGCCAAGAGGACACCCAGGGTATTGACACCATATATTTT. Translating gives CASSQEDTQGIDTIYF.

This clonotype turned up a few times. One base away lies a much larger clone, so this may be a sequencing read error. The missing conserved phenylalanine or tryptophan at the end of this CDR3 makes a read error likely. The CDR3: CASSSSGGGNTEAFS. In DNA form, the CDR3 reads TGCGCCAGCAGCTCGTCAGGGGGAGGGAACACTGAAGCTTTCTCT. The rearrangement uses TRBV5-1 and TRBJ1-1; 7 bases are a match to TRBD1. There are 15 residues in the CDR3. The junction had 6 bases not matched to a gene; V was cut back by 3 bases and J by 1 base. Looked up from germline, CDR1 is SGHRS and CDR2 is YFSETQ.

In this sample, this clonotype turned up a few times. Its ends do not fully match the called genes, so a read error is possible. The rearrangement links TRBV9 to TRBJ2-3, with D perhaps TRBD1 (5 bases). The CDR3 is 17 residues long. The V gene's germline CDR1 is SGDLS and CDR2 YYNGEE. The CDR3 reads CASSPLSATWATDTQCF. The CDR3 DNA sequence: TGTGCCAGCAGCCCTCTGTCTGCGACATGGGCGACAGATACGCAGTGTTTT.